This TCR beta chain is from a study of blood T cells in healthy people across ages. A sample-barcoded 5' primer and a J-beta primer mix were used in a second PCR of roughly 6 to 11 cycles. Tags on each cDNA molecule came from a template-switch adaptor with 12 random nucleotides. Each CDR3 protein is one row after TCRdb ran MiXCR on the 5' RACE reads. This table holds 1.5 million to 2 million distinct CDR3 sequences, about two fifths found once. This CDR3 is 21 amino acids long. The ends lost 0 bases at V and 6 bases at J; junction bases unmatched: 21. Germline lookup yields CDR1 LNHNV and CDR2 YYDKDF (reference sequence). General study points: Expanded clonotype changes were possibly confounded by unknown donor CMV status. It was found that TCR beta diversity correlated strongly with the percentage of naive T cells. As age increased, TCR beta diversity per million T cells fell in a roughly linear fashion.

Note on this clonotype: Its target is unknown.

The sample was blood. This TCR was sampled from a human donor in good health. This rearrangement joins TRBV15 to TRBJ2-1; 9 bases agree with TRBD1. CDR3 bases: TGTGCCACCAGCAGAGACGTGACCGGGACAGGGTCCCCCGAGTCGCGCAATGAGCAGTTCTTC. Translated, it gives CATSRDVTGTGSPESRNEQFF.